The 19 T cell receptor beta chains given below trace back to one sample, sequenced in a study of early T cells in non-severe SARS-CoV-2 infection. TCRdb reanalysed the 5' RACE reads using MiXCR and keeps one entry per CDR3 protein. This sample has some 48,000 distinct CDR3 sequences, with around 10% found just once. Input material: whole blood. These receptors were obtained from an adult who was a healthcare worker with PCR-confirmed SARS-CoV-2 infection or an uninfected control (not recorded which).

A few counts support this clonotype. The chain is built from TRBV4-1 and TRBJ2-2, with D possibly matching TRBD2 (5 bases). Per the germline V gene, CDR1 is MGHRA and CDR2 is YSYEKL. Trimming shortened V by 4 bases and J by 5 bases, and 14 bases separated the two germline ends. The length of the CDR3 is 15 residues. The CDR3 DNA reads as TGCGCCAGCAGCCCCTATCAAGCGGAAACCGGGGAGCTGTTTTTT. It translates to CASSPYQAETGELFF.

The V call is TRBV7-6, the J call TRBJ2-2, with a tentative D call TRBD2 (6 bases). CDR3 length: 15 amino acids. V lost 5 bases and J 3 bases, leaving 13 bases between the germline ends. Germline V gene lookup returns CDR1 SGHVS and CDR2 FNYEAQ. The chain's CDR3 is CASSSRGKDTGELFF. The CDR3 region has the DNA TGTGCCAGCAGCAGCCGGGGGAAGGACACCGGGGAGCTGTTTTTT.

This clonotype was counted a few times. The chain uses TRBV7-7 and TRBJ1-3, with 7 bases that match TRBD1. CDR3 length equals 16 residues. The germline gives CDR1 SSHAT, CDR2 FNYEAQ (reference sequence). J was trimmed by 2 bases and V by 4 bases; bases with no gene match: 8. The CDR3 spells CASSYRTGVTGNTIYF. CDR3 in DNA: TGTGCCAGCAGCTACCGGACAGGTGTTACTGGAAACACCATATATTTT.

The rearrangement joins TRBV5-6 to TRBJ2-7; D remains unclear. V lost 9 bases, J lost 2 bases, and 9 bases lay in between. This CDR3 is built from 11 residues. CDR1 and CDR2 (germline): SGHDT, YYEEEE. In nucleotides, the CDR3 is TGTGCCAACAAAGGCCCCTACGAGCAGTACTTC. Protein sequence: CANKGPYEQYF.

The CDR3 here is CASSQDPGSYEQYF. CDR3 nucleotide sequence: TGTGCCAGCAGCCAAGATCCAGGGTCCTACGAGCAGTACTTC. The chain has TRBV3-1 and TRBJ2-7, with D tentatively TRBD1 (5 bases). Trimming took off 0 bases at V and 1 base at J, with 7 bases between the two ends. The CDR3 length is 14 residues. Germline CDR1 reads LGHDT; CDR2 reads YNNKEL (reference sequence).

This clonotype came up many times. The chain uses TRBV27 and TRBJ1-6; D gene ambiguous. This CDR3 has 12 residues. In germline, CDR1 is MNHEY, CDR2 SMNVEV (reference sequence). V shed 8 bases and J shed 10 bases, with 12 bases lying between them. The CDR3 DNA is TGTGCCAGCCAGAGCGGCCGATCACCCCTCCACTTT. Residues: CASQSGRSPLHF.

The chain carries TRBV20-1 and TRBJ1-1; D unclear. V lost 0 bases and J lost 5, with 19 bases in between. Germline V gives CDR1 DFQATT, CDR2 SNEGSKA (reference sequence). This CDR3 has 16 amino acids. CDR3 nucleotide sequence: TGCAGTGCTAGAGATAGGTGGAGCCGCGGGAGAACTGAAGCTTTCTTT. It yields the protein CSARDRWSRGRTEAFF.

The CDR3 nucleotides read TGTGCCAGCAGCTCCAGTGGAGCGGGAGTCGCTAATGAGCAGTTCTTC. Protein product: CASSSSGAGVANEQFF. V gene TRBV7-3 combines with J gene TRBJ2-1; 8 bases fit TRBD2. Trimming at V came to 4 bases and at J to 7 bases, leaving 12 bases not matched to a gene. The CDR3 is 16 amino acids. In germline, CDR1 is SGHTA, CDR2 FQGTGA.

The chain couples TRBV14 to TRBJ2-2; perhaps TRBD2 as D (5 bases). Looked up from germline, CDR1 is SGHDN and CDR2 is FVKESK. CDR3 length: 16 residues. Trimming removed 1 base from V and 4 bases from J, with 13 bases in between. Here the CDR3 DNA reads TGTGCCAGCAGCCAAGTGCCCGGGAAGCGCACCGGGGAGCTGTTTTTT. Translating gives CASSQVPGKRTGELFF.

This clonotype was observed at least ten times. For the CDR3, the DNA is TGTGCCAGCAGCTTAACCGGGACTAGCGGCTACGAGCAGTACTTC. It is translated as CASSLTGTSGYEQYF. The genes are TRBV11-1 and TRBJ2-7; 11 bases are a match to TRBD2. The CDR3 sequence is 15 residues long. The germline V gene has CDR1 SGHAT and CDR2 FQDESV (reference sequence). The J segment lost 3 bases and the V segment lost 2 bases, leaving 3 bases of the junction unmatched.

Concerning this clonotype itself: A much larger clone is a single base away; this may be a read error. The chain recombines TRBV10-2 with TRBJ2-1, with 7 bases identical to TRBD1. This CDR3 is built from 13 residues. Germline V gives CDR1 WSHSY, CDR2 SAAADI. CDR3 DNA: TGCACCAGCAGTGGTGACAGGGTCTATGAGCAGTTCTTC. This translates into CTSSGDRVYEQFF.

There are a few counts of this clonotype. The gene calls are TRBV5-1 and TRBJ2-5; D may be TRBD1 (5 bases). Trimming left V 1 base short and J 2 bases short, with 12 bases between. This CDR3 has 15 amino acids. The germline V gene encodes CDR1 SGHRS and CDR2 YFSETQ. The CDR3 bases are TGCGCCAGCAGCTTGAAGGCTGACAGTCAAGAGACCCAGTACTTC. It specifies CASSLKADSQETQYF.

This clonotype was counted ten times or more. The chain recombines TRBV7-9 with TRBJ2-7; D possibly corresponds to TRBD1 (6 bases). Germline V gives CDR1 SEHNR, CDR2 FQNEAQ (reference sequence). The CDR3 contains 15 residues. V shed 1 base and J shed 2 bases, with 12 bases lying between them. The chain's CDR3 is CASSLGQTGTYEQYF. The CDR3 DNA reads as TGTGCCAGCAGCTTAGGTCAGACAGGTACCTACGAGCAGTACTTC.

Many counts were recorded for this clonotype. This chain connects TRBV7-9 to TRBJ2-3, with TRBD2 identical over 8 bases. Germline V gene sequence: CDR1 SEHNR, CDR2 FQNEAQ (reference sequence). With 5 bases clipped from V and 3 bases from J, the junction kept 10 bases outside the gene matches. The length of the CDR3 is 16 residues. The CDR3 coding sequence is TGTGCCAGCAGCCCGGATAGCGGGACGGCGACAGATACGCAGTATTTT. Translation gives CASSPDSGTATDTQYF.

This clonotype was seen more than once but under ten times. The rearrangement uses TRBV7-9 and TRBJ2-7; TRBD2 matches 16 bases. V gave up 4 bases and J gave up 4 bases; unmatched junction bases: 7. Germline lookup yields CDR1 SEHNR and CDR2 FQNEAQ (reference sequence). The CDR3 sequence is 17 residues long. CDR3 loop: CASSSPGTSGREYEQYF. The CDR3, as DNA: TGTGCCAGCAGCTCCCCCGGGACTAGCGGGAGGGAGTACGAGCAGTACTTC.

CDR3 in DNA: TGCAGCTCCTCAGCCAGTGCCAACACTGAAGCTTTCTTT. As protein: CSSSASANTEAFF. The rearrangement joins TRBV29-1 to TRBJ1-1; D uncertain. There are 13 residues in the CDR3. Germline values: CDR1 SQVTM, CDR2 ANQGSEA. Deletions cut 8 bases from V and 2 bases from J, with 15 bases between.

This clonotype was seen ten or more times. J is TRBJ2-3 and V is TRBV20-1, with a possible D match to TRBD2 (6 bases). The CDR3 has 16 amino acids. Per the germline V gene, CDR1 is DFQATT and CDR2 is SNEGSKA (reference sequence). V was pared by 3 bases and J by 0 bases, with 16 bases between. CDR3 sequence: CSASPAGYRSTDTQYF. The DNA of the CDR3 is TGCAGTGCTAGCCCCGCGGGGTACCGCAGCACAGATACGCAGTATTTT.

The chain has TRBV15 and TRBJ2-5, with 11 positions matching TRBD2. Looked up from germline, CDR1 is LNHNV and CDR2 is YYDKDF (reference sequence). Trimming took 4 bases from V and 3 from J; bases not matched to a gene: 10. CDR3 length equals 17 residues. The CDR3 reads CATSILWPGLAEETQYF. CDR3 in DNA: TGTGCCACCAGCATTCTATGGCCGGGACTAGCGGAAGAGACCCAGTACTTC.

This clonotype was seen ten or more times. The rearrangement uses TRBV7-9 and TRBJ2-7; TRBD2 aligns across 14 bases. J lost 3 bases, V lost 4 bases, and 5 bases had no gene match. The CDR3 has 16 residues. In germline, CDR1 is SEHNR, CDR2 FQNEAQ (reference sequence). The CDR3 bases are TGTGCCAGCAGCTCCGGGACTAGCGGGAGAAACTACGAGCAGTACTTC. This gives the protein CASSSGTSGRNYEQYF.